These 3 T cell receptor beta chains share one sample of origin, sequenced in a study of response to subunit inactivated influenza vaccine. MiXCR, run by TCRdb on the RT-PCR reads, gives a single entry per CDR3 protein. The sample consists of more than 400,000 distinct CDR3 sequences, roughly 7.9% of them appearing once. The sample consisted of PBMCs from blood, taken about 23 months after vaccination. These TCRs come from a man in his fifties or sixties who received an inactivated influenza vaccine.

A few counts support this clonotype. This chain connects TRBV28 to TRBJ1-2; D call uncertain. V was clipped by 7 bases and J by 6 bases, with 18 bases between them. From germline, CDR1 is MDHEN and CDR2 SYDVKM. There are 14 residues in the CDR3. The CDR3 spells CASTPGSLINGYTF. In DNA, the CDR3 is TGTGCCAGCACCCCGGGGTCTCTCATCAATGGCTACACCTTC.

This clonotype was observed many times. J is TRBJ1-6 and V is TRBV27, with 9 bases fitting TRBD1. J was trimmed by 7 bases and V by 5 bases; bases with no gene match: 6. There are 15 residues in the CDR3. Germline lookup yields CDR1 MNHEY and CDR2 SMNVEV (reference sequence). The CDR3 bases are TGTGCCAGCAGTCCCGGACAGGGGTCGAATTCACCCCTCCACTTT. Translating it yields CASSPGQGSNSPLHF.

This clonotype was counted ten times or more. The V gene is TRBV15, the J gene TRBJ1-5, with TRBD1 as a possible D gene (6 bases). The germline gives CDR1 LNHNV, CDR2 YYDKDF (reference sequence). The CDR3 loop spans 16 amino acids. V lost 3 bases and J 6 bases, leaving 18 bases between the germline ends. The CDR3 loop is CATSRDKGGMAQPQHF. CDR3 DNA: TGTGCCACCAGCAGGGACAAGGGGGGTATGGCTCAGCCCCAGCATTTT. Full variable domain (missing parts from reference TRBV15 and TRBJ1-5): DAMVIQNPRYQVTQFGKPVTLSCSQTLNHNVMYWYQQKSSQAPKLLFHYYDKDFNNEADTPDNFQSRRPNTSFCFLDIRSPGLGDTAMYLCATSRDKGGMAQPQHFGDGTRLSIL.